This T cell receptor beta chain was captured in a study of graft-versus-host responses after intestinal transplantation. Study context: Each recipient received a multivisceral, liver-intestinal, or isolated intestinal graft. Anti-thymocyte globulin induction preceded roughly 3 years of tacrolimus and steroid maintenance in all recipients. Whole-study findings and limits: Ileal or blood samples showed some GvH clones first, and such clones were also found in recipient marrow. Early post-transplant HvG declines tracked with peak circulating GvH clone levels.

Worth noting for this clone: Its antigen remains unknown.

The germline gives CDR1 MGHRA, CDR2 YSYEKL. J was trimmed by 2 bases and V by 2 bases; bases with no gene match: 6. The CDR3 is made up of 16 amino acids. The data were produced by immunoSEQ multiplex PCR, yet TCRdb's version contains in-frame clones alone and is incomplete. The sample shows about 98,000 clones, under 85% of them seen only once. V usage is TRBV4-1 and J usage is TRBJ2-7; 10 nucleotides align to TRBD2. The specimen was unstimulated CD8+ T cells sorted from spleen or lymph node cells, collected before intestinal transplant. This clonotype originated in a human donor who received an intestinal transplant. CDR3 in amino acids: CASSQSTAGGPYEQYF. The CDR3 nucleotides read TGCGCCAGCAGCCAATCCACAGCGGGAGGGCCCTACGAGCAGTACTTC.